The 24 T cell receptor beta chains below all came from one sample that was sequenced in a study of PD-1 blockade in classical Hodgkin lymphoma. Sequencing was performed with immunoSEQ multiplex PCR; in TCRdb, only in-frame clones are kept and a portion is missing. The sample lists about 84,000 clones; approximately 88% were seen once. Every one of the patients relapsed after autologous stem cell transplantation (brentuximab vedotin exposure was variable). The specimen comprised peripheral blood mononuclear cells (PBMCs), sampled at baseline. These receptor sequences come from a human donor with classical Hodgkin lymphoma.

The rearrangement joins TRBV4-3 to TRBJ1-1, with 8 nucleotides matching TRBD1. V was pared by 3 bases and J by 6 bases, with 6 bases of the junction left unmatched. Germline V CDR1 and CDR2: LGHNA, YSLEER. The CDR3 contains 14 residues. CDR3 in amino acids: CASSQFPGGSEAFF. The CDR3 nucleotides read TGCGCCAGCAGCCAGTTCCCAGGGGGCTCTGAAGCTTTCTTT.

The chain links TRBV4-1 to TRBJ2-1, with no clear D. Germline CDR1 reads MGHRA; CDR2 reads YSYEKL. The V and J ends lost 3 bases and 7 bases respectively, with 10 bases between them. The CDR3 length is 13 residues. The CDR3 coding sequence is TGCGCCAGCAGCCACGGCGCGCGGAATGAGCAGTTCTTC. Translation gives CASSHGARNEQFF.

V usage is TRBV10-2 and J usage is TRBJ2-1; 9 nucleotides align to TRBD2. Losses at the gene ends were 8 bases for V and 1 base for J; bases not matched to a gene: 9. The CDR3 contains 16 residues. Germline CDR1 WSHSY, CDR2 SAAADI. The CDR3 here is CASHIAGVGSYNEQFF. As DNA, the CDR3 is TGCGCCAGCCATATAGCGGGAGTTGGGTCCTACAATGAGCAGTTCTTC.

In DNA, the CDR3 is TGTGCCAGCAGCTTTCGTCAACAGGGGGCGGGCACTGAAGCTTTCTTT. Its protein is CASSFRQQGAGTEAFF. The chain is built from TRBV7-2 and TRBJ1-1, with TRBD1 identical over 9 bases. Germline values: CDR1 SGHTA, CDR2 FQGNSA. V was clipped by 3 bases and J by 4 bases; unmatched bases: 9. This CDR3 is built from 16 residues. Full variable domain (missing parts from reference TRBV7-2 and TRBJ1-1): GAGVSQSPSNKVTEKGKDVELRCDPISGHTALYWYRQSLGQGLEFLIYFQGNSAPDKSGLPSDRFSAERTGGSVSTLTIQRTQQEDSAVYLCASSFRQQGAGTEAFFGQGTRLTVV.

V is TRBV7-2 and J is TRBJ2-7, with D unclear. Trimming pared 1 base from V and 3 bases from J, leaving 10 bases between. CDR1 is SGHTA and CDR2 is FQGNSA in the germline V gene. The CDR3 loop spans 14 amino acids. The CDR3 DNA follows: TGTGCCAGCAGCTTAGGAGGAGTGGGCTACGAGCAGTACTTC. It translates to CASSLGGVGYEQYF.

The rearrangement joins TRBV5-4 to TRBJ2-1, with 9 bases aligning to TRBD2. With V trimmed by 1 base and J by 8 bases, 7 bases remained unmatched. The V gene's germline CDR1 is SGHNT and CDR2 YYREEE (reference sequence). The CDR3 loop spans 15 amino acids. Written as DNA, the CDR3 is TGTGCCAGCAGCTTGAGCCCTAGCGGGACCGATGAGCAGTTCTTC. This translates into CASSLSPSGTDEQFF.

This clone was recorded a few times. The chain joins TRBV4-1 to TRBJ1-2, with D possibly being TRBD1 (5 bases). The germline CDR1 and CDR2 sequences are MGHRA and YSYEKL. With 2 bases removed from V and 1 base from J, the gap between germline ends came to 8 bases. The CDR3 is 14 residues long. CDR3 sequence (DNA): TGCGCCAGCAGCCAATGGGGCAGTAACTATGGCTACACCTTC. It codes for CASSQWGSNYGYTF.

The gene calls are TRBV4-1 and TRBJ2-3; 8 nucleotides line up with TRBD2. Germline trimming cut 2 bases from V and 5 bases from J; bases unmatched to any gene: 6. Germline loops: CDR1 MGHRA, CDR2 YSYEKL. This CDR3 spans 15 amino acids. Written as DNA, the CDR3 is TGCGCCAGCAGCCAATCTCGGAGCGGGAGAGATACGCAGTATTTT. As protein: CASSQSRSGRDTQYF.

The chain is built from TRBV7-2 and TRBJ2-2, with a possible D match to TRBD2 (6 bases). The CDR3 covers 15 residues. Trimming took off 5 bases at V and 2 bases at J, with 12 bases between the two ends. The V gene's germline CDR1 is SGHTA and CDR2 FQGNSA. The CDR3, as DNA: TGTGCCAGCAGCCTCAGACTAGTTAACACCGGGGAGCTGTTTTTT. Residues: CASSLRLVNTGELFF.

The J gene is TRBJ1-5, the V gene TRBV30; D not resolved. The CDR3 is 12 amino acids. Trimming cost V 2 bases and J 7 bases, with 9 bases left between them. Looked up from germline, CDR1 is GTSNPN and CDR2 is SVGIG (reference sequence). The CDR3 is CAWSRKRQPQHF. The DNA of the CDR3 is TGTGCCTGGAGTCGGAAGAGGCAGCCCCAGCATTTT.

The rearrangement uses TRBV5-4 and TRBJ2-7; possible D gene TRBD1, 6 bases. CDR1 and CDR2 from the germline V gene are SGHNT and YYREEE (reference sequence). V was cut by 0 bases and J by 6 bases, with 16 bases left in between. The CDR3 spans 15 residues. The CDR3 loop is CASSLARGGGSEQYF. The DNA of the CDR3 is TGTGCCAGCAGCTTGGCCAGGGGTGGGGGAAGCGAGCAGTACTTC.

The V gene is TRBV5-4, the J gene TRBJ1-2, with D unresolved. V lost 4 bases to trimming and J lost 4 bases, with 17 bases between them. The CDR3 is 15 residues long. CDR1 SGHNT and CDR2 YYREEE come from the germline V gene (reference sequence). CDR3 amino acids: CASSHVAGDGYGYTF. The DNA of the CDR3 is TGTGCCAGCAGCCACGTGGCTGGCGACGGCTATGGCTACACCTTC. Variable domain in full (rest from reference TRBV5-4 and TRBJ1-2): ETGVTQSPTHLIKTRGQQVTLRCSSQSGHNTVSWYQQALGQGPQFIFQYYREEENGRGNFPPRFSGLQFPNYSSELNVNALELDDSALYLCASSHVAGDGYGYTFGSGTRLTVV.

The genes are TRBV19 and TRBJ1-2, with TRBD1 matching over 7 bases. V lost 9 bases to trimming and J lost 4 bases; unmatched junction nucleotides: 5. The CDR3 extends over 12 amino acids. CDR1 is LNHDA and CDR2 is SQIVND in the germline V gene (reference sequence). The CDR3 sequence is CASHRGTYGYTF. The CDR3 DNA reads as TGTGCCAGCCACAGGGGAACCTATGGCTACACCTTC.

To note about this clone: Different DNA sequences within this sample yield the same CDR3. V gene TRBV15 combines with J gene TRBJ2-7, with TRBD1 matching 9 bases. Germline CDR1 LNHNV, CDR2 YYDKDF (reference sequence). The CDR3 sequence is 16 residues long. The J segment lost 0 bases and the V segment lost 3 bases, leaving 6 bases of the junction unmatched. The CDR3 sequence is CATSRGTGRSSYEQYF. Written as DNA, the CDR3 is TGTGCCACCAGCAGGGGGACAGGGCGAAGCTCCTACGAGCAGTACTTC.

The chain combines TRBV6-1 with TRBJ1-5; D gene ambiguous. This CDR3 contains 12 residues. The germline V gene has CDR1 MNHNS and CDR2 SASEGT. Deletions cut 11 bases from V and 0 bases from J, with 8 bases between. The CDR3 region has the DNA TGTGCCTCCCGGGGTAGCAATCAGCCCCAGCATTTT. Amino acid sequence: CASRGSNQPQHF.

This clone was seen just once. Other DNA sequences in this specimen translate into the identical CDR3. This CDR3 is CASSLGNTGELFF. CDR3 bases: TGTGCCAGCAGTTTAGGGAACACCGGGGAGCTGTTTTTT. V usage is TRBV28 and J usage is TRBJ2-2, with D unclear. V gave up 2 bases and J gave up 1 base, with 2 bases separating them. The CDR3 consists of 13 residues. CDR1 MDHEN and CDR2 SYDVKM come from the germline V gene.

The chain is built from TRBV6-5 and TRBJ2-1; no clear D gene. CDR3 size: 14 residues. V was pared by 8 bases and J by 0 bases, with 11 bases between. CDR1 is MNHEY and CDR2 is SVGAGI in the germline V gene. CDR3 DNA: TGTGCCAGCCACCAACGGAGCTCCTACAATGAGCAGTTCTTC. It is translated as CASHQRSSYNEQFF.

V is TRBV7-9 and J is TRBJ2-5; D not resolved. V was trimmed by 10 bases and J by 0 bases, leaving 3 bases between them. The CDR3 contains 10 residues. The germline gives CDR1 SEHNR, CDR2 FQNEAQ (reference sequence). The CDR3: CAIHQETQYF. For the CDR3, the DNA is TGTGCCATCCACCAAGAGACCCAGTACTTC.

CDR3 nucleotide sequence: TGTGCCAGTAGTACTCAAAAATGGACAAACCTGTTTTTT. It is translated as CASSTQKWTNLFF. The rearrangement links TRBV19 to TRBJ1-4, with a weak D call TRBD1 (5 bases). The CDR3 is 13 amino acids. In germline, CDR1 is LNHDA, CDR2 SQIVND (reference sequence). Trimming cost V 4 bases and J 14 bases, with 17 bases left between them.

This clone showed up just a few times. The CDR3 loop reads CASRTDQPQHF. CDR3 sequence (DNA): TGTGCCAGCAGAACAGATCAGCCCCAGCATTTT. The chain carries TRBV21-1 and TRBJ1-5; the D segment call TRBD1 is taken from the table without a DNA check. TRBV21-1 counts as a pseudogene. The CDR3 length is 11 residues.

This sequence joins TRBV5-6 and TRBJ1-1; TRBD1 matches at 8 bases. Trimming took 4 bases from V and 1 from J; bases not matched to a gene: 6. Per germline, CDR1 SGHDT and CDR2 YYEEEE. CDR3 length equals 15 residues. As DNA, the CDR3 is TGTGCCAGCAGCAAGAAGGACAGGGAGAACACTGAAGCTTTCTTT. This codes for CASSKKDRENTEAFF.

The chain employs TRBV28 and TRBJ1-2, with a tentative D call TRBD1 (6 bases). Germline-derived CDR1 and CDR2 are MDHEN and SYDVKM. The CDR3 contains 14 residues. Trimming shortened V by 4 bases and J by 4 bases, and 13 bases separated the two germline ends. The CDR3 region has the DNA TGTGCCAGCAGTTCCCCCAGGGGAGTCTATGGCTACACCTTC. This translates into CASSSPRGVYGYTF.

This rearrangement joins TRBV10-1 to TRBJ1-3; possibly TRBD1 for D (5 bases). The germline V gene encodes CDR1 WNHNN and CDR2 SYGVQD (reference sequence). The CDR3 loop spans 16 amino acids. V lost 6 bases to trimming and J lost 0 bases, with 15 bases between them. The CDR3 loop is CASSESTGLSGNTIYF. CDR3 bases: TGCGCCAGCAGCGAATCAACGGGACTCTCTGGAAACACCATATATTTT.

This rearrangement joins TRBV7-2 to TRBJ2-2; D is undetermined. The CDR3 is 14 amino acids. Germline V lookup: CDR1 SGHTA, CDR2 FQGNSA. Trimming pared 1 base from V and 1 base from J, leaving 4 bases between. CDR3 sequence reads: CASSLVENTGELFF. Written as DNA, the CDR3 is TGTGCCAGCAGCTTAGTAGAGAACACCGGGGAGCTGTTTTTT.